Listed here are 6 T cell receptor beta chains from one sample, sequenced in a study of cytomegalovirus exposure and HLA in healthy donors. PCR involved 60 Vbeta and 13 Jbeta primers. The table came from immunoSEQ multiplex PCR; TCRdb's copy has only in-frame clones and leaves some out. The table has some 200,000 clones, about 80% seen once. Sequencing was performed on PBMCs. The receptors shown here come from a woman aged 55-69 years in good health and CMV-seropositive.

This sequence joins TRBV27 and TRBJ2-3; perhaps TRBD2 as D (6 bases). CDR1 MNHEY and CDR2 SMNVEV come from the germline V gene (reference sequence). V shed 5 bases and J shed 5 bases, with 17 bases lying between them. The CDR3 runs to 15 residues. CDR3 nucleotides: TGTGCCAGCAGTCCCCATCGGGGGTTTGGAGATACGCAGTATTTT. This sequence encodes CASSPHRGFGDTQYF.

This chain uses TRBV7-9 with TRBJ1-3, with 8 positions matching TRBD1. The germline V gene encodes CDR1 SEHNR and CDR2 FQNEAQ (reference sequence). CDR3 length: 15 amino acids. Trimming took 5 bases from V and 4 from J; bases not matched to a gene: 7. CDR3 bases: TGTGCCAGCAGCCTCAGGGGGCTGTCGGGAAACACCATATATTTT. Amino acid sequence: CASSLRGLSGNTIYF.

J is TRBJ1-4 and V is TRBV12-5; D is ambiguous. There are 15 residues in the CDR3. CDR1 is LGHNT, CDR2 FRNRAP, per germline. Trimming took off 1 base at V and 5 bases at J, with 11 bases between the two ends. This CDR3 reads CASGLGSQLNEKLFF. The CDR3 DNA reads TGTGCTAGTGGTTTGGGCAGCCAACTAAATGAAAAACTGTTTTTT.

The J gene is TRBJ2-3, the V gene TRBV9, with a weak D call TRBD2 (6 bases). The length of the CDR3 is 15 residues. Germline V gene sequence: CDR1 SGDLS, CDR2 YYNGEE. The ends were cut back, 5 bases at V and 13 bases at J, with 26 bases in the middle. Here the CDR3 reads CASRRDSATSSPEYF. CDR3 bases: TGTGCCAGCAGGCGGGACTCCGCCACCTCAAGCCCGGAGTATTTT.

The V and J genes are TRBV7-9 and TRBJ2-3, with a tentative D call TRBD1 (6 bases). Germline-derived CDR1 and CDR2 are SEHNR and FQNEAQ (reference sequence). The length of the CDR3 is 16 residues. The V end lost 4 bases, the J end lost 2 bases, and 16 bases lay between the germline ends. CDR3 bases: TGTGCCAGCAGCTGGGGGACAAGTAGTTACACAGATACGCAGTATTTT. Its protein is CASSWGTSSYTDTQYF.

The chain joins TRBV7-2 to TRBJ1-5, with unresolved D. The V gene's germline CDR1 is SGHTA and CDR2 FQGNSA. The CDR3 loop spans 13 amino acids. V was clipped by 0 bases and J by 10 bases, with 10 bases between them. The CDR3 nucleotides are TGTGCCAGCAGCTTAGCGCGGGAATCCCCCCAGCATTTT. This translates into CASSLARESPQHF. Full variable domain (missing parts from reference TRBV7-2 and TRBJ1-5): GAGVSQSPSNKVTEKGKDVELRCDPISGHTALYWYRQSLGQGLEFLIYFQGNSAPDKSGLPSDRFSAERTGGSVSTLTIQRTQQEDSAVYLCASSLARESPQHFGDGTRLSIL.